This T cell receptor (beta chain) derives from a study of blood T cell repertoires in COVID-19. Some clones are missing from TCRdb's copy, which holds only in-frame ones; the method was immunoSEQ multiplex PCR. The data show roughly 290,000 clones, with around nine tenths seen just once and about 5.5% held by the top ten. Sequenced material: PBMCs or T cells enriched from blood (not recorded which). This receptor was identified in a woman between 35 and 50 years old who had recovered from COVID-19.

The CDR3 sequence is CASSFQTGNQPQHF. DNA of the CDR3: TGTGCCAGCAGCTTTCAGACGGGGAATCAGCCCCAGCATTTT. The rearrangement uses TRBV7-2 and TRBJ1-5; D ambiguous. V lost 3 bases to trimming and J lost 4 bases, with 10 bases between them. CDR3 size: 14 residues. From germline, CDR1 is SGHTA and CDR2 FQGNSA.